A single sample is the source of the 9 T cell receptor beta chains below, sequenced in a study of CD8+CD57+ T cells in acquired aplastic anemia (dated by TCRdb to the late 2010s). The run used an Illumina HiSeq 2000. Genomic DNA was used as template for profiling of TCR beta VDJ combinations and CDR3 sequences. In-frame beta chains were kept once TCRdb had trimmed the public reads at Q25 with fastp and called clones with MiXCR. Rows are combined by CDR3 protein, so each entry shows the most common genes and DNA. Across this sample there are 35,000 to 45,000 distinct CDR3 sequences, with around three quarters seen only once. Roughly 23% of the sample is taken by the ten largest. The sample was sorted CD4+, CD8+, or CD8+CD57+ T cells (not recorded which) from PBMCs. These receptors came from a human donor in good health, serving as a control.

The chain has TRBV11-1 and TRBJ1-5; 8 bases are shared with TRBD1. From germline, CDR1 is SGHAT and CDR2 FQDESV (reference sequence). The trim removed 1 base at V and 4 bases at J, leaving 9 bases unmatched. The length of the CDR3 is 17 residues. CDR3 sequence (DNA): TGTGCCAGCAGCTTAGGGTCTAGGACAGGGATTAATCAGCCCCAGCATTTT. Protein: CASSLGSRTGINQPQHF.

The chain employs TRBV25-1 and TRBJ2-1; weak D call: TRBD2 (6 bases). The CDR3 totals 13 residues. CDR1 is MGHDK and CDR2 is SYGVNS in the germline V gene. Trimming removed 5 bases at V and 6 bases at J, with 11 bases between. The CDR3 spells CASSPFGGNEQFF. CDR3 in DNA: TGTGCCAGCAGTCCTTTCGGGGGCAATGAGCAGTTCTTC.

This chain uses TRBV2 with TRBJ1-5, with a possible D match to TRBD1 (6 bases). The CDR3 sequence is 14 residues long. Germline values: CDR1 SNHLY, CDR2 FYNNEI. V shed 2 bases and J shed 2 bases, with 7 bases lying between them. The CDR3 region has the DNA TGTGCCAGCAGTGAACGGACAGGCAATCAGCCCCAGCATTTT. Translated: CASSERTGNQPQHF.

This clonotype was counted once. One end of the junction is discordant with germline, which a read error may explain. The rearrangement joins TRBV10-3 to TRBJ1-4; a weak D match, TRBD1 (5 bases). The germline CDR1 and CDR2 sequences are ENHRY and SYGVKD. The CDR3 spans 13 residues. The CDR3 bases are TGTGCCAGCAGTCAACAGGAAAGTGAAAAACTGTTTTTT. This gives the protein CASSQQESEKLFF.

The CDR3 is CSAGVMADDYGYTF. In nucleotides, the CDR3 is TGCAGTGCTGGGGTGATGGCAGATGACTATGGCTACACCTTC. The gene calls are TRBV20-1 and TRBJ1-2; no reliable D call. V lost 5 bases, J lost 3 bases, and 16 bases lay in between. The CDR3 extends over 14 amino acids. Looked up from germline, CDR1 is DFQATT and CDR2 is SNEGSKA (reference sequence).

The J gene is TRBJ2-1, the V gene TRBV15, with TRBD2 identical over 8 bases. Per germline, CDR1 LNHNV and CDR2 YYDKDF (reference sequence). CDR3 size: 17 residues. With V trimmed by 0 bases and J by 6 bases, 10 bases remained unmatched. CDR3 nucleotide sequence: TGTGCCACCAGCAGAGATCGGGGGGGGCCGTATCCCAATGAGCAGTTCTTC. This sequence encodes CATSRDRGGPYPNEQFF.

The chain employs TRBV15 and TRBJ1-1; D uncertain. The germline V gene encodes CDR1 LNHNV and CDR2 YYDKDF (reference sequence). This CDR3 is built from 15 residues. Trimming shortened V by 2 bases and J by 4 bases, and 14 bases separated the two germline ends. The CDR3 protein is CATSRSKTQTTEAFF. In DNA form, the CDR3 reads TGTGCCACCAGCAGATCCAAGACTCAAACCACTGAAGCTTTCTTT.

This clonotype was seen a few times. V and J are TRBV19 and TRBJ1-2; D not certain. Trimming stripped 0 bases from V and 8 bases from J, with 16 bases between. The CDR3 spans 15 residues. Germline CDR1 reads LNHDA; CDR2 reads SQIVND (reference sequence). Written as DNA, the CDR3 is TGTGCCAGTAGTATAGAGGGCCTATTCGCCATGGGCTACACCTTC. Its translation: CASSIEGLFAMGYTF.

This clonotype was seen only once. The chain carries TRBV20-1 and TRBJ1-6; D is ambiguous. CDR3 length equals 16 residues. CDR1 is DFQATT and CDR2 is SNEGSKA in the germline V gene (reference sequence). V lost 3 bases and J lost 6, with 18 bases in between. The CDR3 protein is CSARSGRQPLNSPLHF. CDR3 nucleotides: TGCAGTGCTAGGTCGGGGAGGCAGCCACTTAATTCACCCCTCCACTTT.